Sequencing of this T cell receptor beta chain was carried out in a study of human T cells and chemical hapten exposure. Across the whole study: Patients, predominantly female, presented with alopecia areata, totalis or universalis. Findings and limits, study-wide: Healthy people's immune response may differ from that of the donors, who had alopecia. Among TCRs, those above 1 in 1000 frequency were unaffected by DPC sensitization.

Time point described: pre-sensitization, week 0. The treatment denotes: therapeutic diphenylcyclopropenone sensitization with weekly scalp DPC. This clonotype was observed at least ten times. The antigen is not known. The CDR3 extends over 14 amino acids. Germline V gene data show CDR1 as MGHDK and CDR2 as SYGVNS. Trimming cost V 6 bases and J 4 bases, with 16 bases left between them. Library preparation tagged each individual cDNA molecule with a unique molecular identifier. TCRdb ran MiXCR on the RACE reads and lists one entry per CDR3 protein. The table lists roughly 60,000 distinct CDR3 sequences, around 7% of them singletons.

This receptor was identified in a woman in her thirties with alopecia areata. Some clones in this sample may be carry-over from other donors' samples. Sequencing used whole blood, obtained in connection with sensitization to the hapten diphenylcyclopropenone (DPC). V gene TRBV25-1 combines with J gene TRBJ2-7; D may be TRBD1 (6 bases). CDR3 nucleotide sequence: TGTGCCAGCAGGTATTCAGGGGAAGGGTACGAGCAGTACTTC. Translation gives CASRYSGEGYEQYF.